This T cell receptor beta chain was obtained from a study of blood T cells in healthy people across ages. Study as a whole: Researchers report that template switching captured about one barcoded beta molecule per two T cells.

In its sample, this clonotype was seen a few times. After removal of 0 bases from V and 6 bases from J, the junction contained 7 bases not matched to a gene. CDR3 size: 15 residues. Germline CDR1 LGHDT, CDR2 YNNKEL (reference sequence). A J-beta primer mix and a sample-barcoded 5' primer were used in a second PCR of about 7 to 12 cycles. Tags on each cDNA molecule came from a template-switch adaptor with 12 random nucleotides. In TCRdb, the 5' RACE reads were re-called with MiXCR into one record per CDR3 protein. The repertoire consists of approximately 810,000 distinct CDR3 sequences, with 25% to 35% occurring once and the leading ten covering around 15%.

Source material: blood. V is TRBV3-1 and J is TRBJ1-1, with 7 bases identical to TRBD1. The TCR sequence derives from a woman of 80 years or more in good health. CDR3 nucleotides: TGTGCCAGCAGCCAAGATATGACAGGGAAGGCTGAAGCTTTCTTT. Amino acid sequence: CASSQDMTGKAEAFF.